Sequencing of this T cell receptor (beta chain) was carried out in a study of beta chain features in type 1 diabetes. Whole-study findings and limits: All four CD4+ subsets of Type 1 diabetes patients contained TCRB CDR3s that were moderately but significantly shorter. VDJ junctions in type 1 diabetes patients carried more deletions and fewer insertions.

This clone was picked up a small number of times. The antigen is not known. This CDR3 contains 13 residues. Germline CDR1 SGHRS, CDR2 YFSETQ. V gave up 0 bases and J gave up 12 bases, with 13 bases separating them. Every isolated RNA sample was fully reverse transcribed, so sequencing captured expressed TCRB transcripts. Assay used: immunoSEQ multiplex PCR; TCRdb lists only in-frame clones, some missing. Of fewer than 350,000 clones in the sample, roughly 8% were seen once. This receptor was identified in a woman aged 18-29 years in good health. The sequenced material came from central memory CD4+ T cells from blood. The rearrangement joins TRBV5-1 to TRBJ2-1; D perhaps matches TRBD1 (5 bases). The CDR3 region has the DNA TGCGCCAGCAGCTTGGCCTCGCAGGGATGGCAGTTCTTC. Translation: CASSLASQGWQFF.